Below, 32 T cell receptor beta chains from the same sample are listed, as sequenced in a study of T cell changes during pregnancy in multiple sclerosis (dated by TCRdb to about 2019). The library relied on the immunoSEQ multiplex PCR assay. TCRdb took over this immuneACCESS table, retaining in-frame rearrangements with V and J assigned. Such tables are incomplete; in checked studies, under half of the missing clones stem from an unresolved V gene, and the remainder is unexplained. The sample has approximately 40,000 clones on record, under 95% of them singletons. The top ten clonotypes cover over 0.75% of the sample. The sample in question was CD4+ T cells from peripheral blood mononuclear cells, obtained in the third trimester of pregnancy. Receptor source: a female donor with multiple sclerosis, enrolled in a pregnancy study.

A single count supports this clone. The genes are TRBV21-1 and TRBJ1-5; no DNA check was done on the table's D call, TRBD1. TRBV21-1 is termed a pseudogene. The CDR3 is 14 amino acids. In nucleotides, the CDR3 is TGTGCCAGCAGACCGGGACAGGGAGATCAGCCCCAGCATTTT. This translates into CASRPGQGDQPQHF.

This chain joins TRBV5-1 and TRBJ1-1; D remains unclear. The CDR3 extends over 15 amino acids. The germline V gene has CDR1 SGHRS and CDR2 YFSETQ. With 2 bases removed from V and 0 bases from J, the gap between germline ends came to 11 bases. The CDR3 sequence: CASSLGGPMNTEAFF. In DNA, the CDR3 is TGCGCCAGCAGCTTAGGAGGCCCTATGAACACTGAAGCTTTCTTT.

In its sample, this clone was seen once. This chain connects TRBV2 to TRBJ1-5; 11 nucleotides match TRBD1. Germline-derived CDR1 and CDR2 are SNHLY and FYNNEI. CDR3 length equals 18 residues. V gave up 6 bases and J gave up 2 bases; unmatched junction bases: 12. CDR3 DNA sequence: TGTGCCAGCAGCGTACCCGGGACAGGGGGAAGGGGCAATCAGCCCCAGCATTTT. Translated, it gives CASSVPGTGGRGNQPQHF. Drawing the rest from reference TRBV2 and TRBJ1-5, the complete variable domain is EPEVTQTPSHQVTQMGQEVILRCVPISNHLYFYWYRQILGQKVEFLVSFYNNEISEKSEIFDDQFSVERPDGSNFTLKIRSTKLEDSAMYFCASSVPGTGGRGNQPQHFGDGTRLSIL.

This clone was counted once. The chain joins TRBV5-1 to TRBJ1-1; 7 bases are shared with TRBD1. V shed 4 bases and J 0 bases; nucleotides not matched to a gene: 9. Germline lookup yields CDR1 SGHRS and CDR2 YFSETQ. This CDR3 has 16 residues. The CDR3 nucleotides are TGCGCCAGCAGCCGAAAGACGCAGGGGGTGAACACTGAAGCTTTCTTT. It is translated as CASSRKTQGVNTEAFF. Combining the CDR3 with reference TRBV5-1 and TRBJ1-1 gives the whole variable domain KAGVTQTPRYLIKTRGQQVTLSCSPISGHRSVSWYQQTPGQGLQFLFEYFSETQRNKGNFPGRFSGRQFSNSRSEMNVSTLELGDSALYLCASSRKTQGVNTEAFFGQGTRLTVV.

V is TRBV6-5 and J is TRBJ1-4; 8 positions match TRBD1. With 4 bases clipped from V and 5 bases from J, the junction kept 6 bases outside the gene matches. Germline assignment: CDR1 MNHEY and CDR2 SVGAGI. The length of the CDR3 is 15 residues. The CDR3 sequence: CASSWAGTGNEKLFF. DNA of the CDR3: TGTGCCAGCAGTTGGGCCGGGACAGGAAATGAAAAACTGTTTTTT.

This chain links TRBV6-1 with TRBJ2-5; 8 positions match TRBD1. In germline, CDR1 is MNHNS, CDR2 SASEGT. J gave up 6 bases and V 6 bases, and 12 bases lay outside the gene matches. CDR3 length: 15 residues. The CDR3 sequence: CASSPDRATEKTQYF. CDR3 sequence (DNA): TGTGCCAGCAGCCCGGACAGGGCGACGGAAAAGACCCAGTACTTC.

The J gene is TRBJ2-5, the V gene TRBV9; possibly TRBD2 for D (6 bases). Germline V gene sequence: CDR1 SGDLS, CDR2 YYNGEE. CDR3 length equals 15 residues. V was pared by 4 bases and J by 2 bases, with 15 bases between. The CDR3 DNA reads TGTGCCAGCAGCCACAGAAGTGGGAGGCAAGAGACCCAGTACTTC. Protein sequence: CASSHRSGRQETQYF.

This clone showed up just a few times. The chain links TRBV5-1 to TRBJ1-1, with D possibly TRBD1 on 6 matching bases. Germline CDR1 is SGHRS and CDR2 is YFSETQ. V was pared by 6 bases and J by 5 bases, with 8 bases between. This CDR3 spans 11 amino acids. The CDR3, as DNA: TGCGCCAGCACAGGGGAGACTGAAGCTTTCTTT. This encodes CASTGETEAFF.

V gene TRBV20-1 combines with J gene TRBJ2-5, with D maybe TRBD2 (5 bases). V was cut by 8 bases and J by 4 bases, with 11 bases left in between. The CDR3 is 11 residues long. Per germline, CDR1 DFQATT and CDR2 SNEGSKA (reference sequence). CDR3 sequence (DNA): TGCAGTCAAGGAGCGGCAGAGACCCAGTACTTC. This gives the protein CSQGAAETQYF.

The rearrangement links TRBV5-1 to TRBJ1-1; no clear D. CDR1 is SGHRS, CDR2 YFSETQ, per germline. This CDR3 spans 12 amino acids. Trimming stripped 0 bases from V and 10 bases from J, with 10 bases between. The CDR3 reads CASSLERVVAFF. The DNA of the CDR3 is TGCGCCAGCAGCTTGGAGAGGGTGGTAGCTTTCTTT.

V is TRBV9 and J is TRBJ2-1, with 7 bases lining up with TRBD2. CDR1 and CDR2 (germline): SGDLS, YYNGEE. The CDR3 length is 15 residues. V was pared by 4 bases and J by 7 bases, with 11 bases of the junction left unmatched. The CDR3 sequence is CASSLLALVGNEQFF. In DNA form, the CDR3 reads TGTGCCAGCAGCTTACTAGCGTTGGTTGGTAATGAGCAGTTCTTC.

The J gene is TRBJ2-5, the V gene TRBV30; 7 positions agree with TRBD1. The CDR3 extends over 13 amino acids. Germline lookup yields CDR1 GTSNPN and CDR2 SVGIG (reference sequence). Trimming at V came to 1 base and at J to 3 bases, leaving 2 bases not matched to a gene. Here the CDR3 DNA reads TGTGCCTGGAGTGGGGGACAGAAAGAGACCCAGTACTTC. It is translated as CAWSGGQKETQYF.

This clone came up a few times. V and J are TRBV7-2 and TRBJ2-7; 8 bases align to TRBD2. Losses at the gene ends were 1 base for V and 2 bases for J; bases not matched to a gene: 7. This CDR3 region has 16 residues. From germline, CDR1 is SGHTA and CDR2 FQGNSA. CDR3 region: CASSLDGGGSPYEQYF. CDR3 DNA: TGTGCCAGCAGCTTAGACGGGGGGGGAAGCCCCTACGAGCAGTACTTC.

The chain combines TRBV18 with TRBJ2-7, with TRBD2 matching over 12 bases. This CDR3 is 15 amino acids long. J was trimmed by 3 bases and V by 5 bases; bases with no gene match: 5. Germline V CDR1 and CDR2: KGHSH, LQKENI. In DNA, the CDR3 is TGTGCCAGCTCAAATGGACTAGCGGGACTCTACGAGCAGTACTTC. It encodes CASSNGLAGLYEQYF.

This chain links TRBV7-9 with TRBJ2-1, with TRBD2 matching 11 bases. The CDR3 extends over 15 amino acids. The V segment lost 9 bases and the J segment 10 bases; nucleotides outside the gene matches: 14. The germline gives CDR1 SEHNR, CDR2 FQNEAQ (reference sequence). The CDR3 bases are TGTGCCAGTTACCCTACTAGCGGGAGAAGGGACGAGCAGTTCTTC. Its translation is CASYPTSGRRDEQFF.

V gene TRBV2 combines with J gene TRBJ2-6; D possibly corresponds to TRBD2 (5 bases). Germline V gives CDR1 SNHLY, CDR2 FYNNEI. V was cut by 3 bases and J by 0 bases, with 12 bases left in between. The length of the CDR3 is 17 residues. This CDR3 is CASSEGRRHSGANVLTF. DNA of the CDR3: TGTGCCAGCAGTGAGGGGAGACGGCACTCTGGGGCCAACGTCCTGACTTTC. Filled out from reference TRBV2 and TRBJ2-6, the complete variable domain reads EPEVTQTPSHQVTQMGQEVILRCVPISNHLYFYWYRQILGQKVEFLVSFYNNEISEKSEIFDDQFSVERPDGSNFTLKIRSTKLEDSAMYFCASSEGRRHSGANVLTFGAGSRLTVL.

The chain couples TRBV5-1 to TRBJ2-3; 10 bases are shared with TRBD2. V was pared by 4 bases and J by 2 bases, with 10 bases of the junction left unmatched. The CDR3 has 17 residues. In germline, CDR1 is SGHRS, CDR2 YFSETQ. CDR3 sequence: CASSQGDGLAVTDTQYF. The CDR3 DNA follows: TGCGCCAGCAGCCAGGGGGACGGACTAGCGGTCACAGATACGCAGTATTTT.

The V gene is TRBV18, the J gene TRBJ1-1; D perhaps matches TRBD1 (6 bases). Between the trimmed V and J ends, which lost 7 bases and 1 base, there was a span of 16 bases. The CDR3 is 15 residues long. Germline loops: CDR1 KGHSH, CDR2 LQKENI. CDR3 nucleotides: TGTGCCAGCTTGGTCCAGGGGACGACGAACACTGAAGCTTTCTTT. Protein: CASLVQGTTNTEAFF. Supplemented by reference TRBV18 and TRBJ1-1, the full variable domain reads NAGVMQNPRHLVRRRGQEARLRCSPMKGHSHVYWYRQLPEEGLKFMVYLQKENIIDESGMPKERFSAEFPKEGPSILRIQQVVRGDSAAYFCASLVQGTTNTEAFFGQGTRLTVV.

J is TRBJ2-5 and V is TRBV7-9; D is unresolved. The end of the DNA is better explained by TRBJ2-7, so the J call may be wrong. The germline CDR1 and CDR2 sequences are SEHNR and FQNEAQ (reference sequence). This CDR3 contains 12 residues. CDR3 bases: TGTGCCAGCAGCTTTGGGCCTTCCGAGCAGTACTTC. It encodes CASSFGPSEQYF.

This rearrangement joins TRBV7-2 to TRBJ1-1, with a possible D match to TRBD1 (6 bases). Germline CDR1 SGHTA, CDR2 FQGNSA. V lost 7 bases and J 1 base, leaving 16 bases between the germline ends. The CDR3 is 15 residues long. DNA for the CDR3: TGTGCCAGCAACAAAGGGGGTCTATCGAACACTGAAGCTTTCTTT. Protein: CASNKGGLSNTEAFF.

The chain couples TRBV9 to TRBJ2-1; 8 positions match TRBD2. The CDR3 is 16 amino acids. Trimming took 0 bases from V and 3 from J; bases not matched to a gene: 5. Germline V lookup: CDR1 SGDLS, CDR2 YYNGEE. The CDR3 protein is CASSVGGSGSYNEQFF. DNA of the CDR3: TGTGCCAGCAGCGTAGGGGGGAGCGGGAGCTACAATGAGCAGTTCTTC.

The rearrangement links TRBV5-4 to TRBJ1-1; D call uncertain. V was clipped by 2 bases and J by 2 bases, with 13 bases between them. CDR3 length: 15 amino acids. Germline V gene sequence: CDR1 SGHNT, CDR2 YYREEE (reference sequence). CDR3 sequence (DNA): TGTGCCAGCAGCTTTCCGACTACATCAAACACTGAAGCTTTCTTT. Protein product: CASSFPTTSNTEAFF.

This sequence joins TRBV7-3 and TRBJ2-1; possible D gene TRBD2, 6 bases. V lost 2 bases and J 6 bases, leaving 8 bases between the germline ends. Germline CDR1 and CDR2: SGHTA and FQGTGA. CDR3 length: 13 residues. The CDR3 here is CASSLGTANEQFF. The DNA of the CDR3 is TGTGCCAGCAGCTTAGGGACTGCCAATGAGCAGTTCTTC.

J is TRBJ2-7 and V is TRBV13, with D tentatively TRBD2 (7 bases). Trimming removed 1 base at V and 2 bases at J, with 24 bases between. The CDR3 length is 19 residues. Looked up from germline, CDR1 is PRHDT and CDR2 is FYEKMQ (reference sequence). Here the CDR3 DNA reads TGTGCCAGCAGCTTAGCAGGTTTCCCCCGGGGGGCGAGTCCCTACGAGCAGTACTTC. The encoded protein is CASSLAGFPRGASPYEQYF. Complete variable domain (other parts from reference TRBV13 and TRBJ2-7): AAGVIQSPRHLIKEKRETATLKCYPIPRHDTVYWYQQGPGQDPQFLISFYEKMQSDKGSIPDRFSAQQFSDYHSELNMSSLELGDSALYFCASSLAGFPRGASPYEQYFGPGTRLTVT.

The chain combines TRBV18 with TRBJ2-3, with 9 bases lining up with TRBD2. This CDR3 spans 17 amino acids. Germline CDR1 reads KGHSH; CDR2 reads LQKENI. J gave up 6 bases and V 3 bases, and 13 bases lay outside the gene matches. CDR3 sequence (DNA): TGTGCCAGCTCACCGCGGTTAGTTGCGGGAGGGAGTGATACGCAGTATTTT. Translating gives CASSPRLVAGGSDTQYF.

Written as DNA, the CDR3 is TGTGCCAGCAGAACCGGGACAGACTACAATGAGCAGTTCTTC. Protein sequence: CASRTGTDYNEQFF. J is TRBJ2-1 and V is TRBV6-6, with TRBD1 matching over 7 bases. Trimming at V came to 6 bases and at J to 3 bases, leaving 5 bases not matched to a gene. This CDR3 has 14 residues. In germline, CDR1 is MNHNY, CDR2 SVGAGI (reference sequence).

This chain links TRBV7-2 with TRBJ2-7, with 7 bases fitting TRBD1. CDR1 and CDR2 from the germline V gene are SGHTA and FQGNSA. This CDR3 spans 15 amino acids. The V gene end was trimmed by 5 bases and the J gene end by 2 bases; junction bases not matched to a gene: 9. The CDR3 loop reads CASSTNTGAAYEQYF. The CDR3 nucleotides read TGTGCCAGCAGCACCAATACAGGGGCGGCCTACGAGCAGTACTTC.

The chain carries TRBV6-1 and TRBJ2-5, with 8 bases matching TRBD1. This CDR3 comprises 13 residues. V dropped 6 bases and J dropped 5; count of bases not matched to a gene: 5. Germline V gene lookup returns CDR1 MNHNS and CDR2 SASEGT. The CDR3 nucleotides read TGTGCCAGCAGGGGGACAGGCGCCGAGACCCAGTACTTC. As protein: CASRGTGAETQYF.

This chain links TRBV9 with TRBJ1-4; D perhaps matches TRBD1 (6 bases). The CDR3 has 15 residues. Per germline, CDR1 SGDLS and CDR2 YYNGEE. V lost 4 bases and J lost 0, with 10 bases in between. The CDR3 region has the DNA TGTGCCAGCAGCCAGGGGACATCAACTAATGAAAAACTGTTTTTT. This encodes CASSQGTSTNEKLFF.

The V gene is TRBV21-1, the J gene TRBJ1-1. TRBV21-1 is an annotated pseudogene. The CDR3 spans 16 residues. The CDR3 DNA reads as TGTGCCAGCAGCAAAAATCTTAAGTCTAGATACACTGAAGCTTTCTTT. Translating gives CASSKNLKSRYTEAFF.

The gene calls are TRBV2 and TRBJ2-7, with 11 bases fitting TRBD2. The trim removed 1 base at V and 2 bases at J, leaving 1 base unmatched. CDR1 is SNHLY and CDR2 is FYNNEI in the germline V gene. CDR3 length equals 15 residues. This CDR3 is CASSEGGLAAYEQYF. The CDR3 coding sequence is TGTGCCAGCAGTGAAGGGGGACTAGCGGCCTACGAGCAGTACTTC.

The rearrangement links TRBV29-1 to TRBJ2-3; 10 bases match TRBD1. The CDR3 is 14 amino acids. CDR1 is SQVTM and CDR2 is ANQGSEA in the germline V gene. V trimming: 7 bases; J trimming: 3 bases; junction bases outside the gene matches: 7. In DNA form, the CDR3 reads TGCAGCGCCGGGGGGGGACAGGGGACAGATACGCAGTATTTT. As protein: CSAGGGQGTDTQYF.